Following are 9 T cell receptor beta chains from one sample sequenced in a study of CD8+ T cells in alopecia areata. Treatment denoted: oral pan-JAK inhibitor, 5-10 mg twice daily. TCR sequencing used cDNA made by reverse transcription of extracted RNA. The repertoire was sequenced with immunoSEQ multiplex PCR; TCRdb's copy has only in-frame clones and lacks some. The table has 35,000 to 45,000 clones, 80% to 95% seen once. The input for sequencing was CD8+ T cells sorted from blood, taken at week 24, from a patient treated with tofacitinib. These TCRs come from a human donor with alopecia areata.

This clone was seen a single time. The chain uses TRBV7-9 and TRBJ1-1; D is possibly TRBD1 (5 bases). CDR3 length: 14 amino acids. V was cut by 10 bases and J by 1 base, with 16 bases left in between. Germline CDR1 is SEHNR and CDR2 is FQNEAQ (reference sequence). The CDR3: CATQLGEGNTEAFF. CDR3 nucleotide sequence: TGTGCCACCCAACTGGGGGAGGGGAACACTGAAGCTTTCTTT.

The gene calls are TRBV7-2 and TRBJ1-3, with 7 bases fitting TRBD1. There are 15 residues in the CDR3. CDR1 is SGHTA and CDR2 is FQGNSA in the germline V gene. The junction had 4 bases not matched to a gene; V was cut back by 5 bases and J by 0 bases. The CDR3 bases are TGTGCCAGCAGCCCCTGGGACAGCTCTGGAAACACCATATATTTT. Protein: CASSPWDSSGNTIYF.

This chain uses TRBV14 with TRBJ2-7; D is undetermined. The germline CDR1 and CDR2 sequences are SGHDN and FVKESK. This CDR3 spans 13 amino acids. Trimming removed 0 bases at V and 4 bases at J, with 7 bases between. The CDR3 here is CASSQDLKYEQYF. The CDR3 nucleotides read TGTGCCAGCAGCCAAGATCTAAAATACGAGCAGTACTTC.

J is TRBJ2-2 and V is TRBV10-3; perhaps TRBD2 as D (5 bases). The CDR3 has 16 amino acids. Germline V CDR1 and CDR2: ENHRY, SYGVKD. Trimming pared 4 bases from V and 1 base from J, leaving 13 bases between. The CDR3 bases are TGTGCCATCAGTGGAGGGTATAACGTGAACACCGGGGAGCTGTTTTTT. As protein: CAISGGYNVNTGELFF.

Here the CDR3 reads CSVERDRGHYEQYF. Written as DNA, the CDR3 is TGCAGCGTTGAAAGGGACAGGGGGCATTACGAGCAGTACTTC. The chain combines TRBV29-1 with TRBJ2-7, with 12 bases that match TRBD1. From germline, CDR1 is SQVTM and CDR2 ANQGSEA. The ends lost 2 bases at V and 4 bases at J; junction bases unmatched: 3. CDR3 length: 14 residues.

V is TRBV7-6 and J is TRBJ2-2; possibly TRBD1 for D (7 bases). V shed 10 bases and J shed 5 bases, with 11 bases lying between them. The CDR3 has 12 residues. CDR1 SGHVS and CDR2 FNYEAQ come from the germline V gene. The DNA for the CDR3 is TGTGCCATACAGGGGACTACCGGGGAGCTGTTTTTT. This translates into CAIQGTTGELFF.

V is TRBV30 and J is TRBJ2-4; the D gene is possibly TRBD2 (5 bases). CDR1 and CDR2 (germline): GTSNPN, SVGIG (reference sequence). V lost 5 bases and J 2 bases, leaving 10 bases between the germline ends. The CDR3 sequence is 13 residues long. The CDR3 bases are TGTGCCTGGCGAGGGCGGTCCAAAAACATTCAGTACTTC. Protein: CAWRGRSKNIQYF.

The J gene is TRBJ2-3, the V gene TRBV4-3, with TRBD2 identical over 8 bases. J gave up 4 bases and V 4 bases, and 7 bases lay outside the gene matches. There are 15 residues in the CDR3. Germline CDR1 is LGHNA and CDR2 is YSLEER. The CDR3 bases are TGCGCCAGCAGCCCCTTGGCGGGGGGATCAGATACGCAGTATTTT. Translating it yields CASSPLAGGSDTQYF.

V gene TRBV2 combines with J gene TRBJ2-7; 7 bases are shared with TRBD2. This CDR3 has 14 residues. The germline CDR1 and CDR2 sequences are SNHLY and FYNNEI. Germline trimming cut 0 bases from V and 10 bases from J; bases unmatched to any gene: 9. The chain's CDR3 is CASSEALTLAQQYF. DNA for the CDR3: TGTGCCAGCAGTGAAGCGTTAACACTAGCGCAACAGTACTTC.